What follows are 10 T cell receptor beta chains derived from one specimen sequenced in a study of regulatory T cells in long-lasting Graves disease. Time point defined: persistent/refractory GD, antithyroid drugs over 5 years with positive TRAb. PBMC RNA served as the TCR library source. According to the study, TCR beta libraries were built with iRepertoire HTBI primers and CDR3-region Arm-PCR. In TCRdb, the multiplex PCR reads were re-called with MiXCR into one record per CDR3 protein. The sample carries about 430,000 distinct CDR3 sequences, roughly a fifth recorded once. The sample was peripheral blood mononuclear cells (PBMCs), taken when the disease was refractory, from a patient treated with antithyroid drugs. Receptors were obtained from a female donor with Graves disease.

There are a few counts of this clonotype. V usage is TRBV2 and J usage is TRBJ2-2; D unclear. Germline loops: CDR1 SNHLY, CDR2 FYNNEI. V lost 9 bases and J 6 bases, leaving 17 bases between the germline ends. The CDR3 sequence is 14 residues long. For the CDR3, the DNA is TGTGCCAGGAGGAAGACGGCGACTTCCGGGGAGCTGTTTTTT. Translating it yields CARRKTATSGELFF.

This clonotype has ten or more counts. V is TRBV30 and J is TRBJ1-4; D unresolved. Trimming left V 6 bases short and J 1 base short, with 12 bases between. Germline CDR1 is GTSNPN and CDR2 is SVGIG (reference sequence). The CDR3 is 14 residues long. The CDR3 DNA is TGTGCCTGTGGAGAAGGCGTAACTAATGAAAAACTGTTTTTT. Translating it yields CACGEGVTNEKLFF.

This clonotype showed up many times. This chain uses TRBV20-1 with TRBJ1-1; a weak D match, TRBD1 (6 bases). Germline V gene data show CDR1 as DFQATT and CDR2 as SNEGSKA (reference sequence). V gave up 0 bases and J gave up 3 bases, with 14 bases separating them. The CDR3 contains 15 residues. CDR3 amino acids: CSARDPTGTDTEAFF. The CDR3 region has the DNA TGCAGTGCTAGAGATCCTACAGGGACTGACACTGAAGCTTTCTTT.

This clonotype was counted a few times. This chain joins TRBV7-9 and TRBJ2-1; TRBD2 matches 11 bases. After removal of 3 bases from V and 9 bases from J, the junction contained 4 bases not matched to a gene. Germline loops: CDR1 SEHNR, CDR2 FQNEAQ (reference sequence). The CDR3 consists of 14 residues. For the CDR3, the DNA is TGTGCCAGCAGCTTGACTAGCGGGGTGGGTGAGCAGTTCTTC. Its translation: CASSLTSGVGEQFF.

The CDR3 region is CASSLGTSGTQGELFF. CDR3 nucleotides: TGTGCCAGCAGCCTAGGGACTAGCGGCACACAGGGGGAGCTGTTTTTT. The chain employs TRBV3-1 and TRBJ2-2; 11 bases fit TRBD2. The CDR3 contains 16 residues. CDR1 is LGHDT and CDR2 is YNNKEL in the germline V gene (reference sequence). V was pared by 4 bases and J by 8 bases, with 9 bases of the junction left unmatched.

This clonotype was seen repeatedly, ten times or more. V usage is TRBV2 and J usage is TRBJ2-7; TRBD1 matches at 11 bases. CDR3 size: 15 residues. Germline V CDR1 and CDR2: SNHLY, FYNNEI. After removal of 6 bases from V and 5 bases from J, the junction contained 9 bases not matched to a gene. The CDR3: CASRDPDRGQDEQYF. CDR3 DNA sequence: TGTGCCAGCAGAGACCCGGACAGGGGGCAGGACGAGCAGTACTTC.

This clonotype has a handful of counts. This rearrangement joins TRBV18 to TRBJ1-1, with D tentatively TRBD1 (5 bases). The length of the CDR3 is 16 residues. V was clipped by 5 bases and J by 1 base, with 17 bases between them. Germline V CDR1 and CDR2: KGHSH, LQKENI. The CDR3 loop reads CASSSQDGTENTEAFF. The CDR3 nucleotides are TGTGCCAGCTCATCACAGGACGGGACGGAGAACACTGAAGCTTTCTTT.

The table lists this clonotype with a few counts. The chain recombines TRBV20-1 with TRBJ2-7; the match to TRBD2 covers 7 bases. The J segment lost 2 bases and the V segment lost 5 bases, leaving 3 bases of the junction unmatched. The CDR3 contains 12 residues. CDR1 and CDR2 (germline): DFQATT, SNEGSKA (reference sequence). In nucleotides, the CDR3 is TGCAGTGCTGGACTAGGGGCCTACGAGCAGTACTTC. Translated: CSAGLGAYEQYF.

This clonotype was found once. The chain carries TRBV4-1 and TRBJ1-2; a weak D match, TRBD1 (6 bases). The V end lost 2 bases, the J end lost 2 bases, and 9 bases lay between the germline ends. CDR1 is MGHRA, CDR2 YSYEKL, per germline. This CDR3 region has 14 residues. CDR3 loop: CASSQPDSNYGYTF. As DNA, the CDR3 is TGCGCCAGCAGCCAACCGGACAGCAACTATGGCTACACCTTC.

This clonotype was found a few times. The V and J genes are TRBV2 and TRBJ2-7; TRBD2 aligns across 8 bases. The CDR3 sequence is 17 residues long. V shed 8 bases and J 2 bases; nucleotides not matched to a gene: 17. CDR1 and CDR2 (germline): SNHLY, FYNNEI. CDR3 nucleotide sequence: TGTGCCAGCTCACCGTCGTTGAGCGGGAGAGGCACCTACGAGCAGTACTTC. It translates to CASSPSLSGRGTYEQYF.